This T cell receptor (beta chain) was observed in a study of shared clonotypes between healthy human individuals. Whole-study context: Donors were a couple of women and a few men aged 18 to 49.

Sequencing was performed with immunoSEQ multiplex PCR; in TCRdb, only in-frame clones are kept and a portion is missing. The sample has roughly 2.1 million clones; approximately 94% are singletons. Findings and caveats of the study: Clonotypes not shared had lower generation probabilities than those common to all four donors. Sorted-subset sequencing was shown by rarefaction to be incomplete despite large depth.

Naive CD8 cells lacked CD45RO and underwent positive selection for CCR7, leaving out terminally differentiated effector memory CD45RA+ cells. This CDR3 has 13 residues. The trim removed 5 bases at V and 6 bases at J, leaving 2 bases unmatched. CDR1 LNHDA and CDR2 SQIVND come from the germline V gene (reference sequence). As for this clone: Antigen: not known. Different DNA sequences within this sample yield the same CDR3.

The chain uses TRBV19 and TRBJ2-2, with 8 nucleotides matching TRBD2. The clonotype comes from a man younger than 30 in good health. Some clones in this sample may be carry-over from other donors' samples. The sample was naive CD8+ T cells from PBMCs. DNA of the CDR3: TGTGCCAGTAGTGCGGGAGGACCCGGGGAGCTGTTTTTT. This sequence encodes CASSAGGPGELFF.